Below are 23 T cell receptor beta chains sequenced from a single sample in a study of blood T cell repertoires in COVID-19. Clones were read by immunoSEQ multiplex PCR, and TCRdb kept only the in-frame ones, dropping some. The table includes 180,000 or so clones, about 81% detected once. Sequencing used peripheral blood. These receptors were taken from an elderly woman with COVID-19, enrolled during active disease.

V gene TRBV28 combines with J gene TRBJ1-2; 7 bases agree with TRBD1. Trimming took 4 bases from V and 5 from J; bases not matched to a gene: 7. CDR3 size: 14 residues. CDR1 MDHEN and CDR2 SYDVKM come from the germline V gene. The CDR3: CASSSWDSSYGYTF. Written as DNA, the CDR3 is TGTGCCAGCAGTTCCTGGGACAGCTCTTATGGCTACACCTTC.

This chain uses TRBV6-1 with TRBJ2-5; TRBD1 is a possible D gene (5 bases). Germline V gives CDR1 MNHNS, CDR2 SASEGT. V dropped 2 bases and J dropped 9 bases, with 10 bases sitting between them. This CDR3 has 12 amino acids. This CDR3 reads CASSEPQQAQYF. In DNA form, the CDR3 reads TGTGCCAGCAGTGAACCCCAACAGGCCCAGTACTTC.

This chain uses TRBV28 with TRBJ1-3; the match to TRBD1 covers 10 bases. This CDR3 spans 16 amino acids. Germline V lookup: CDR1 MDHEN, CDR2 SYDVKM. J lost 6 bases, V lost 4 bases, and 9 bases had no gene match. CDR3 loop: CASSSRGTGVENTIYF. The CDR3 region has the DNA TGTGCCAGCAGTTCCAGGGGGACAGGGGTCGAAAACACCATATATTTT.

This chain joins TRBV4-3 and TRBJ1-2; 8 positions agree with TRBD1. This CDR3 is 14 amino acids long. V was clipped by 4 bases and J by 8 bases; unmatched bases: 9. Germline V lookup: CDR1 LGHNA, CDR2 YSLEER. The CDR3: CASSPTQGGSGYTF. As DNA, the CDR3 is TGCGCCAGCAGCCCAACACAGGGGGGGAGCGGCTACACCTTC.

The chain joins TRBV5-8 to TRBJ1-1; possible D gene TRBD1, 5 bases. The germline V gene has CDR1 SGHTS and CDR2 YDEGEE. V lost 6 bases, J lost 4 bases, and 13 bases lay in between. CDR3 size: 13 residues. The CDR3 here is CASIRGGGTEAFF. The CDR3 bases are TGTGCCAGCATTCGGGGGGGTGGCACTGAAGCTTTCTTT.

The chain couples TRBV7-6 to TRBJ2-3; TRBD2 matches 10 bases. CDR1 is SGHVS and CDR2 is FNYEAQ in the germline V gene. This CDR3 spans 19 amino acids. The trim removed 3 bases at V and 0 bases at J, leaving 12 bases unmatched. This CDR3 reads CASSFRRTSGAISTDTQYF. The CDR3 bases are TGTGCCAGCAGCTTTCGACGGACTAGCGGTGCGATTAGCACAGATACGCAGTATTTT.

The chain combines TRBV2 with TRBJ2-7; 9 bases line up with TRBD1. This CDR3 is built from 14 residues. Unmatched junction bases numbered 5, after V lost 6 bases and J lost 2 bases. Germline loops: CDR1 SNHLY, CDR2 FYNNEI. The CDR3 DNA sequence: TGTGCCAGCAGCGCAGGGGACAGGGCCTACGAGCAGTACTTC. Its translation is CASSAGDRAYEQYF.

This clone was counted only a few times. The chain combines TRBV5-1 with TRBJ2-3; D gene ambiguous. Per germline, CDR1 SGHRS and CDR2 YFSETQ. This CDR3 is 16 amino acids long. V was clipped by 0 bases and J by 1 base, with 12 bases between them. CDR3 sequence (DNA): TGCGCCAGCAGCTTGGGTCGCTCGAGTGGCACAGATACGCAGTATTTT. This encodes CASSLGRSSGTDTQYF.

The chain joins TRBV7-9 to TRBJ2-1; 8 bases agree with TRBD2. CDR1 is SEHNR, CDR2 FQNEAQ, per germline (reference sequence). The CDR3 is 15 residues long. With 1 base clipped from V and 6 bases from J, the junction kept 5 bases outside the gene matches. CDR3 sequence reads: CASSLEGLGPNEQFF. CDR3 in DNA: TGTGCCAGCAGCTTAGAGGGACTAGGACCCAATGAGCAGTTCTTC.

The chain links TRBV5-1 to TRBJ1-4, with D possibly matching TRBD1 (6 bases). The germline V gene has CDR1 SGHRS and CDR2 YFSETQ. The CDR3 spans 16 residues. The V and J ends lost 1 base and 7 bases respectively, with 17 bases between them. The CDR3 sequence is CASSLNPGAIGEKLFF. In DNA, the CDR3 is TGCGCCAGCAGCTTGAACCCAGGGGCGATTGGTGAAAAACTGTTTTTT.

The CDR3 bases are TGTGCCAGCAGTGGCCGGGGGGGCTTGGAGACCCAGTACTTC. Translation: CASSGRGGLETQYF. V is TRBV2 and J is TRBJ2-5, with 8 bases aligning to TRBD2. The CDR3 runs 14 residues. Trimming removed 4 bases from V and 5 bases from J; junction bases left unmatched: 6. Germline V gives CDR1 SNHLY, CDR2 FYNNEI.

The chain couples TRBV20-1 to TRBJ2-1, with TRBD2 matching over 11 bases. Trimming removed 3 bases from V and 8 bases from J; junction bases left unmatched: 6. This CDR3 region has 14 residues. The V gene's germline CDR1 is DFQATT and CDR2 SNEGSKA (reference sequence). CDR3 DNA sequence: TGCAGTGCTAGTAGCACTAGCGGGAGCGATGAGCAGTTCTTC. Protein product: CSASSTSGSDEQFF.

This clone was observed a handful of times. V gene TRBV2 combines with J gene TRBJ1-2; the match to TRBD1 covers 10 bases. This CDR3 has 14 residues. Germline V gives CDR1 SNHLY, CDR2 FYNNEI. With 4 bases clipped from V and 3 bases from J, the junction kept 2 bases outside the gene matches. Here the CDR3 DNA reads TGTGCCAGCAGTGCGGGACAGGGGTACTATGGCTACACCTTC. It is translated as CASSAGQGYYGYTF.

This clone has more than one count but fewer than ten. DNA of the CDR3: TGTGCCAGCAGTTCCCTAACGGGGGTTGAAGCTTTCTTT. Translating gives CASSSLTGVEAFF. This rearrangement joins TRBV28 to TRBJ1-1, with TRBD1 as a possible D gene (5 bases). This CDR3 is built from 13 residues. Germline V gene sequence: CDR1 MDHEN, CDR2 SYDVKM. The ends were cut back, 4 bases at V and 7 bases at J, with 13 bases in the middle.

A few counts support this clone. The chain combines TRBV28 with TRBJ1-6; D is ambiguous. Per germline, CDR1 MDHEN and CDR2 SYDVKM. The length of the CDR3 is 14 residues. V lost 5 bases, J lost 6 bases, and 11 bases lay in between. The chain's CDR3 is CASSLLSTNSPLHF. The CDR3 nucleotides are TGTGCCAGCAGTCTACTATCGACTAATTCACCCCTCCACTTT.

The rearrangement links TRBV15 to TRBJ2-5, with a weak D call TRBD1 (6 bases). This CDR3 contains 15 residues. Germline CDR1 LNHNV, CDR2 YYDKDF (reference sequence). Trimming cost V 2 bases and J 5 bases, with 15 bases left between them. As DNA, the CDR3 is TGTGCCACCAGCAGACCTACCACAGGGAGTGAGACCCAGTACTTC. Translation gives CATSRPTTGSETQYF.

The V gene is TRBV4-1, the J gene TRBJ1-2; D is perhaps TRBD1 (6 bases). V lost 2 bases, J lost 4 bases, and 11 bases lay in between. The CDR3 totals 14 residues. Germline V gives CDR1 MGHRA, CDR2 YSYEKL. CDR3 nucleotides: TGCGCCAGCAGCCAACCCGGACAGTTCTATGGCTACACCTTC. Protein sequence: CASSQPGQFYGYTF.

The chain has TRBV7-3 and TRBJ1-1, with TRBD1 identical over 10 bases. The junction had 0 bases not matched to a gene; V was cut back by 3 bases and J by 8 bases. The CDR3 has 12 amino acids. Germline-derived CDR1 and CDR2 are SGHTA and FQGTGA. Written as DNA, the CDR3 is TGTGCCAGCAGCTTGACAGGGGGCGAAGCTTTCTTT. Protein: CASSLTGGEAFF.

This clone has just one count. V and J are TRBV7-9 and TRBJ1-3; D is perhaps TRBD1 (6 bases). The CDR3 contains 14 residues. From germline, CDR1 is SEHNR and CDR2 FQNEAQ (reference sequence). Trimming cost V 3 bases and J 4 bases, with 10 bases left between them. In DNA, the CDR3 is TGTGCCAGCAGCTTGAACCAGGGGGGAAACACCATATATTTT. This translates into CASSLNQGGNTIYF.

The chain links TRBV5-1 to TRBJ2-3; TRBD2 aligns across 9 bases. V dropped 4 bases and J dropped 0; count of bases not matched to a gene: 6. The CDR3 runs 16 residues. Germline CDR1 reads SGHRS; CDR2 reads YFSETQ. This CDR3 is CASSISGSTSTDTQYF. Written as DNA, the CDR3 is TGCGCCAGCAGCATTAGCGGGAGTACTAGCACAGATACGCAGTATTTT.

The genes are TRBV7-9 and TRBJ2-7; tentative D call: TRBD2 (5 bases). Germline CDR1 is SEHNR and CDR2 is FQNEAQ (reference sequence). CDR3 length: 15 amino acids. V was pared by 0 bases and J by 2 bases, with 11 bases between. In nucleotides, the CDR3 is TGTGCCAGCAGCTTAGCGGGAGCAGTCGCCTACGAGCAGTACTTC. The encoded protein is CASSLAGAVAYEQYF.

The chain employs TRBV9 and TRBJ2-7; TRBD1 agrees at 10 bases. This CDR3 has 14 residues. The germline CDR1 and CDR2 sequences are SGDLS and YYNGEE. V shed 4 bases and J 5 bases; nucleotides not matched to a gene: 6. The CDR3 coding sequence is TGTGCCAGCAGCTTCCGGACAGGGGGGAACGAGCAGTACTTC. It codes for CASSFRTGGNEQYF.

A few counts support this clone. V gene TRBV5-5 combines with J gene TRBJ2-7, with 7 bases lining up with TRBD1. CDR3 length: 14 amino acids. The germline V gene encodes CDR1 SGHKS and CDR2 YYEKEE (reference sequence). Trimming took 5 bases from V and 6 from J; bases not matched to a gene: 11. The CDR3 is CASSSNPSGGEQYF. The CDR3 region has the DNA TGTGCCAGCAGTTCGAACCCCTCAGGGGGCGAGCAGTACTTC.